The rows below give T cell receptor beta chains drawn from one sample of a study of STAT5B mutations in CD4+ large granular lymphocyte leukemia. Method: immunoSEQ multiplex PCR; TCRdb's copy keeps in-frame clones and lacks some. This repertoire shows 20,000 to 25,000 clones, approximately 81% found once; its top ten account for more than 0.4%. The specimen was CD4+ T cells from blood buffy coats. The receptors shown here come from a human donor in good health. Each CDR3 is given with its conserved first and last residue. The order of the fields is J gene, V gene, CDR3 length, CDR3 protein.

J: TRBJ1-2
V: TRBV21-1
length: 15
CDR3: CASARQGVFFCGYTF

J: TRBJ1-2
V: TRBV5-4
length: 14
CDR3: CASSWGQEGYGYTF

J: TRBJ2-5
V: TRBV2
length: 15
CDR3: CASLRLAGGEETQYF

J: TRBJ1-5
V: TRBV2
length: 14
CDR3: CASANMDRNQPQHF

J: TRBJ2-2
V: TRBV6-6
length: 16
CDR3: CASRIGQGANTGELFF

J: TRBJ1-5
V: TRBV10-3
length: 14
CDR3: CAISAGDSNQPQHF

J: TRBJ1-1
V: TRBV30
length: 16
CDR3: CAWSVVRGSGNTEAFF

J: TRBJ2-6
V: TRBV6-1
length: 15
CDR3: CASTAQVSGANVLTF

J: TRBJ2-5
V: TRBV6-1
length: 14
CDR3: CASSEVRLEETQYF

J: TRBJ2-7
V: TRBV28
length: 12
CDR3: CASSFSIYEQYF

J: TRBJ2-6
V: TRBV5-1
length: 20
CDR3: CASSLAGTSGLFSGANVLTF

J: TRBJ2-5
V: TRBV11-2
length: 19
CDR3: CASSLDSLGILAGVETQYF

J: TRBJ1-1
V: TRBV7-2
length: 12
CDR3: CASRPQGIGAFF

J: TRBJ1-5
V: TRBV7-2
length: 15
CDR3: CASSLVARGNQPQHF

J: TRBJ2-1
V: TRBV6-1
length: 15
CDR3: CASTLENRLGNEQFF

J: TRBJ2-6
V: TRBV18
length: 13
CDR3: CASSPSGANVLTF

J: TRBJ2-2
V: TRBV2
length: 15
CDR3: CASADRSTGTGELFF

J: TRBJ2-4
V: TRBV27
length: 13
CDR3: CATSRDSKNIQYF

J: TRBJ2-3
V: TRBV10-1
length: 13
CDR3: CASSEGTTDTQYF

J: TRBJ2-2
V: TRBV11-3
length: 14
CDR3: CASSLTMLAGELFF

J: TRBJ2-1
V: TRBV5-1
length: 13
CDR3: CASSLGAGFEQFF

J: TRBJ2-7
V: TRBV5-1
length: 12
CDR3: CASSLNSYEQYF

J: TRBJ2-7
V: TRBV7-9
length: 14
CDR3: CASSLYTGKVEQYF

J: TRBJ2-6
V: TRBV27
length: 15
CDR3: CASSGLGSGANVLTF

J: TRBJ1-4
V: TRBV11-1
length: 13
CDR3: CASSIRQGKKLFF

J: TRBJ1-1
V: TRBV9
length: 14
CDR3: CASSAGTVNTEAFF

J: TRBJ2-1
V: TRBV7-2
length: 15
CDR3: CASSFTSGSINEQFF

J: TRBJ2-7
V: TRBV6-6
length: 13
CDR3: CASSYTGEDEQYF

J: TRBJ2-2
V: TRBV6-1
length: 14
CDR3: CASSELLEAGELFF

J: TRBJ1-4
V: TRBV21-1
length: 15
CDR3: CASSRGQINNEKLFF

J: TRBJ1-1
V: TRBV19
length: 14
CDR3: CASSLDRMNTEAFF

J: TRBJ1-1
V: TRBV10-3
length: 14
CDR3: CAISRQGAGTEAFF

J: TRBJ2-1
V: TRBV7-2
length: 14
CDR3: CASSFTSGINEQFF

J: TRBJ2-1
V: TRBV2
length: 14
CDR3: CASSAEGAFNEQFF

J: TRBJ1-2
V: TRBV7-9
length: 14
CDR3: CASSLIFGDYGYTF

J: TRBJ1-2
V: TRBV5-1
length: 13
CDR3: CASSAGQGGGYTF

J: TRBJ2-5
V: TRBV2
length: 13
CDR3: CASKREDLETQYF

J: TRBJ1-1
V: TRBV29-1
length: 13
CDR3: CSVQTGGDTEAFF

J: TRBJ2-7
V: TRBV5-4
length: 14
CDR3: CASSPVGQNYEQYF

J: TRBJ2-1
V: TRBV29-1
length: 15
CDR3: CSGRLAGVSYNEQFF

J: TRBJ1-5
V: TRBV5-1
length: 14
CDR3: CASSLAGLDQPQHF

J: TRBJ2-7
V: TRBV19
length: 14
CDR3: CASSPRSGYDEQYF

J: TRBJ1-1
V: TRBV29-1
length: 14
CDR3: CSVDKRTGPLDAFF

J: TRBJ2-1
V: TRBV5-1
length: 18
CDR3: CASSPDRRGLGRGYEQFF

J: TRBJ2-7
V: TRBV6-6
length: 14
CDR3: CASTQGGRRVEQYF

J: TRBJ1-2
V: TRBV19
length: 14
CDR3: CASSIGRQIYGYTF

J: TRBJ2-2
V: TRBV5-8
length: 19
CDR3: CASSLDRGWLRDFTGELFF

J: TRBJ2-3
V: TRBV19
length: 17
CDR3: CASSPGGAGGSTDTQYF

J: TRBJ2-7
V: TRBV7-6
length: 17
CDR3: CASSLAPTGTSGYEQYF

J: TRBJ2-7
V: TRBV6-1
length: 14
CDR3: CASSAVGGPYEQYF

J: TRBJ2-7
V: TRBV30
length: 14
CDR3: CAWSPGLLIDEQYF

J: TRBJ1-1
V: TRBV30
length: 13
CDR3: CAWTRTVSTEAFF

J: TRBJ1-5
V: TRBV7-2
length: 17
CDR3: CASSPPGQGFRGQPQHF

J: TRBJ2-7
V: TRBV30
length: 13
CDR3: CALRQGVFDEQYF

J: TRBJ1-1
V: TRBV7-8
length: 13
CDR3: CASSFGRNTEAFF

J: TRBJ2-2
V: TRBV11-3
length: 14
CDR3: CASSLLAGTGELFF

J: TRBJ2-1
V: TRBV30
length: 15
CDR3: CAWEGLAGGLGEQFF